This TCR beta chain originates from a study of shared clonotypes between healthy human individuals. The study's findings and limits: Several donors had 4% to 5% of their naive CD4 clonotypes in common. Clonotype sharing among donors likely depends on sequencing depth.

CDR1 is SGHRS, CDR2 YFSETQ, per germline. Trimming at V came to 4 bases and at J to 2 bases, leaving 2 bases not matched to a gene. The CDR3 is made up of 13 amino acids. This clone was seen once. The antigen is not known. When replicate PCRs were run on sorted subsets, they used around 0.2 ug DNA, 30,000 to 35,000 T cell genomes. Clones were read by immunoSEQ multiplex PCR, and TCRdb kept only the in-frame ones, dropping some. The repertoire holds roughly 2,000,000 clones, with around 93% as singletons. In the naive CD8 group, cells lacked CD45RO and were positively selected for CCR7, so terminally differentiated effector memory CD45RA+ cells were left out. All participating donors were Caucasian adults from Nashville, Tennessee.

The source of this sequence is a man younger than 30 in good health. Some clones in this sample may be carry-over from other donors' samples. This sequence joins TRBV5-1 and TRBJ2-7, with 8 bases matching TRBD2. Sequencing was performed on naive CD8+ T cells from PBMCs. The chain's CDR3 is CASSMGLAYEQYF. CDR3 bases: TGCGCCAGCAGCATGGGACTAGCCTACGAGCAGTACTTC. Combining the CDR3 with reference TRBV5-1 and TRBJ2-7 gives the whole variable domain KAGVTQTPRYLIKTRGQQVTLSCSPISGHRSVSWYQQTPGQGLQFLFEYFSETQRNKGNFPGRFSGRQFSNSRSEMNVSTLELGDSALYLCASSMGLAYEQYFGPGTRLTVT.